This T cell receptor beta chain comes out of a study of T cell changes during pregnancy in multiple sclerosis. Assay used: immunoSEQ multiplex PCR; TCRdb lists only in-frame clones, some missing. The sample has 35,000 to 45,000 clones; around 92% are singletons. Looked up from germline, CDR1 is MNHNS and CDR2 is SASEGT. The CDR3 is 15 amino acids. J gave up 2 bases and V 3 bases, and 4 bases lay outside the gene matches. The sample was CD4+ T cells from peripheral blood mononuclear cells, taken after pregnancy. The chain employs TRBV6-1 and TRBJ1-3; 7 positions agree with TRBD1. This clonotype originated in a female donor in good health, enrolled as a control in a pregnancy study. The CDR3 here is CASSDPGTAGNTIYF. Here the CDR3 DNA reads TGTGCCAGCAGTGACCCCGGGACAGCTGGAAACACCATATATTTT.